A single sample gave rise to the 4 T cell receptor beta chains below, sequenced in a study of CD8 T cells in Susac syndrome. Random hexamers were used to reverse transcribe an amount of about 0.45 to 1 ug RNA. TCRdb re-analysed the immunoSEQ multiplex PCR reads in MiXCR, keeping a single row per CDR3 protein. The sample shows around 46,000 distinct CDR3 sequences, about 92% of them seen only once. Sequencing was performed on CD8+ T cells from PBMCs. The receptors shown here come from a human donor in good health.

This clonotype was observed a single time. The chain uses TRBV4-1 and TRBJ2-1; the D gene is possibly TRBD2 (6 bases). V was cut by 3 bases and J by 5 bases, with 11 bases left in between. The CDR3 totals 14 residues. Per the germline V gene, CDR1 is MGHRA and CDR2 is YSYEKL. DNA for the CDR3: TGCGCCAGCAGCCACTCTAGCGCCCACAATGAGCAGTTCTTC. Amino acid sequence: CASSHSSAHNEQFF.

This chain uses TRBV12-3 or TRBV12-4 with TRBJ2-5; tentative D call: TRBD2 (7 bases). The ends were cut back, 8 bases at V and 4 bases at J, with 20 bases in the middle. This CDR3 is built from 15 residues. The CDR3 loop is CASRDSTGGGETQYF. CDR3 in DNA: TGTGCCAGCCGAGATAGTACGGGGGGCGGAGAGACCCAGTACTTC.

V and J are TRBV6-1 and TRBJ1-4; D is unclear. Trimming left V 3 bases short and J 8 bases short, with 16 bases between. CDR1 is MNHNS, CDR2 SASEGT, per germline. This CDR3 contains 15 residues. CDR3 in amino acids: CASSDLNNLSEKLFF. As DNA, the CDR3 is TGTGCCAGCAGTGATTTAAACAACCTGTCGGAAAAACTGTTTTTT.

The chain uses TRBV10-2 and TRBJ1-1, with 8 bases identical to TRBD1. CDR1 WSHSY and CDR2 SAAADI come from the germline V gene. V gave up 6 bases and J gave up 1 base; unmatched junction bases: 4. The CDR3 spans 14 residues. For the CDR3, the DNA is TGCGCCAGCAGAGGGACAGGTCGGAACACTGAAGCTTTCTTT. Protein: CASRGTGRNTEAFF.